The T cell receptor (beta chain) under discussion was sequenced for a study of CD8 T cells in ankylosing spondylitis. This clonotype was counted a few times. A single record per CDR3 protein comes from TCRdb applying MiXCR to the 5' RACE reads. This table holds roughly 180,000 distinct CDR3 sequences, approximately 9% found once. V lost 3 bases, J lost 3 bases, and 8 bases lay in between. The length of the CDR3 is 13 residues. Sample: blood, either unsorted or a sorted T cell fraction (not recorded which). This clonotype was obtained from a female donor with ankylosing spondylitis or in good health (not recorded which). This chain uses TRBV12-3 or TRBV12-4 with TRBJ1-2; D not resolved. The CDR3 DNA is TGTGCCAGCAGTTTTCTGGATTACTATGGCTACACCTTC. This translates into CASSFLDYYGYTF.